This TCR beta chain is from a study of vaccination effects on CD4 cells after COVID-19. Within the ViraFEST assay, antigen-specific CD4+ T cells underwent expansion with viral peptide pools prior to sequencing. Once cultured for about 9 days, the cells underwent separation to obtain CD4+ T cells. The vaccine given was either BNT162b2 or mRNA-1273, in two doses. Neither prior SARS-CoV-2 infection nor positive nucleocapsid antibodies were present in the vaccine recipients. A few million PBMC were placed in each well, which was supplemented with 10 IU/ml IL-2 and roughly 10 ug/ml peptides. The authors exchanged half the medium for IL-2 medium on days 3 and 7. Overall study results and limits: Within healthy vaccinees, only 1 of 255 vaccine-induced clones displayed cross-reactivity with common cold coronaviruses.

This clone was observed a handful of times. Its cognate antigen is unknown. The germline gives CDR1 SGHRS, CDR2 YFSETQ. The CDR3 has 17 amino acids. Trimming took 3 bases from V and 6 from J; bases not matched to a gene: 12. Libraries were prepared by immunoSEQ multiplex PCR; TCRdb keeps only in-frame clonotypes and omits some of them. The sample includes around 30,000 clones, approximately 71% of them seen just once. Sequencing used CD4+ T cells from PBMCs cultured with HCoV-NL63 spike peptides, obtained after COVID-19 vaccination. This TCR was recovered from a human donor who received a COVID-19 vaccine. The V gene is TRBV5-1, the J gene TRBJ2-2, with TRBD1 identical over 9 bases. The CDR3 protein is CASSYGQGSRRSGELFF. The CDR3 nucleotides are TGCGCCAGCAGCTACGGACAGGGGTCAAGAAGATCCGGGGAGCTGTTTTTT.